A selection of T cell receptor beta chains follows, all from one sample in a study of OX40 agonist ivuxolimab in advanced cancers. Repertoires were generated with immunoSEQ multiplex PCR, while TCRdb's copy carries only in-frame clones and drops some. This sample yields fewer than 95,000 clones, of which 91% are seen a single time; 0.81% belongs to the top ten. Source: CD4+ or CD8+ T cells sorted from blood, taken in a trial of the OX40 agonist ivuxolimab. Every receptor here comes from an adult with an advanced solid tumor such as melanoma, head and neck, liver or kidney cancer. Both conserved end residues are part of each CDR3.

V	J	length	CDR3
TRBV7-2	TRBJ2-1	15	CASSSLGGSGNEQFF
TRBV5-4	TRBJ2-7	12	CASRRAGYEQYF
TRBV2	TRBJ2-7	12	CASGDLNYEQYF
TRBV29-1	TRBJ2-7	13	CSVRTRGIYEQYF
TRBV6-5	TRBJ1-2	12	CASKDRVGGYTF
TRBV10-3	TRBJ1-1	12	CAIRGMNTEAFF
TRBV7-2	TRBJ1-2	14	CASSLVAAAWGYTF
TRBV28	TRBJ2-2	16	CASSLYGGTATGELFF
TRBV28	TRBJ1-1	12	CASGDLNTEAFF
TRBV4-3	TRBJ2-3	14	CASSQDLFTDTQYF
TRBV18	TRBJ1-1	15	CASSPRTGGNTEAFF
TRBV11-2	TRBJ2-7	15	CASSLEGSPLGEQYF
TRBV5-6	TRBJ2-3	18	CASSFGAGGYGIPDTQYF
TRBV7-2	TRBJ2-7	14	CASSLFSTIYEQYF
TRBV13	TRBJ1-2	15	CASSLSRLHVYGYTF
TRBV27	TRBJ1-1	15	CASSLSRGSDTEAFF
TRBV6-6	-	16	CASSPMGLAGEYEQYF
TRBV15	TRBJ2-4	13	CATSRDKIGGPYF
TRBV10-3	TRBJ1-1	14	CASLGKGSRTEAFF
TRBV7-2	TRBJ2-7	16	CASSITGQILSYEQYF
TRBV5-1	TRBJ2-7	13	CASSRDRGYEQYF
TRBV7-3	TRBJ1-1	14	CASSLAGGRTEAFF
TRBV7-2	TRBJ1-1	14	CASSSGGGPTEAFF
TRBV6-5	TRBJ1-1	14	CASSYEEGNTEAFF
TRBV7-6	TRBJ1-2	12	CASSPATYGYTF
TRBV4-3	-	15	CASSLPTSSTYEQYF
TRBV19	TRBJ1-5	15	CASSTSGAGLRPQHF
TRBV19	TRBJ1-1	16	CASSMLRDRGGTEAFF
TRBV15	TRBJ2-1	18	CATSRGLAGGPSVDEQFF
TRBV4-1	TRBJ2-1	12	CASSRITGEQFF
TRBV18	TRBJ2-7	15	CASSHRDRGVREQYF
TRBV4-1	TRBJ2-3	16	CASSLFPPPSTDTQYF
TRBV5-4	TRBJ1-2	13	CASNRGGGDGYTF
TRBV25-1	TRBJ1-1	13	CASSIRGQTEAFF
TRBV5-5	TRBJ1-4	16	CASSLGPGVNNEKLFF
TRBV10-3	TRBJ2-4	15	CAISEPDRGGNIQYF
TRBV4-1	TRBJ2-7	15	CASRRGLADVGEQYF
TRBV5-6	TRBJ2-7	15	CASSLSAGGPFEQYF
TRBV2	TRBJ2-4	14	CASSEGWVQNIQYF
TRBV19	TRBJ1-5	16	CASSDRGPGSNQPQHF
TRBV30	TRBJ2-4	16	CAWSVWGREAKNIQYF
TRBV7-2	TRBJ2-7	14	CASSLRTGVSEQYF
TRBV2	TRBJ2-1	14	CASSGIGLGNEQFF
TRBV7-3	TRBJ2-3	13	CASSQDWGDTQYF
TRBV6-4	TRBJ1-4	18	CASSDAQGHWRANEKLFF
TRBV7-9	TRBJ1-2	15	CASSRRDRPGYGYTF
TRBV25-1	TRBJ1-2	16	CASSEQTGLANYGYTF
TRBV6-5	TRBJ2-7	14	CASSYSRQAPEQYF
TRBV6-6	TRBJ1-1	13	CASSSGTGRFPFF
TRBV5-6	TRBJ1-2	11	CASSNLMAYTF
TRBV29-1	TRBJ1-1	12	CSVGQPYTEAFF
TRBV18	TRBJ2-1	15	CASSPQLSSYNEQFF
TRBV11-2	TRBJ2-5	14	CASSLGNRQETQYF
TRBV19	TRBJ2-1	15	CASSRLAGLTEEQFF
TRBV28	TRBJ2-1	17	CASSLLGTSGSSNEQFF
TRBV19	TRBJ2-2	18	CASSMGAFGTGMGGELFF
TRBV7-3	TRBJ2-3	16	CASSPKIAGGTDTQYF
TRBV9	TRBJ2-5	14	CASSSRGLGETQYF
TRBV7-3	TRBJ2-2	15	CASSLSAMNTGELFF
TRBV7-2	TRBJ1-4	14	CASSLGSANEKLFF